Listed here are 20 T cell receptor beta chains from one sample, sequenced in a study of siplizumab effects on memory and regulatory T cells. Method: immunoSEQ multiplex PCR; TCRdb's copy keeps in-frame clones and lacks some. Among 87,000 or so clones, around 89% were seen once, and the ten largest hold about 16%. The sample comprised CD4+ T cells sorted from blood. Receptors originate from a human donor in good health.

The sample holds one count of this clone. The chain uses TRBV27 and TRBJ1-2; TRBD1 is a possible D gene (5 bases). From germline, CDR1 is MNHEY and CDR2 SMNVEV (reference sequence). The V end lost 2 bases, the J end lost 2 bases, and 15 bases lay between the germline ends. CDR3 size: 16 residues. This CDR3 is CASSLTATVTNYGYTF. CDR3 coding DNA: TGTGCCAGCAGTTTAACGGCGACAGTTACAAACTATGGCTACACCTTC.

The gene calls are TRBV6-6 and TRBJ1-1, with D maybe TRBD1 (5 bases). Germline CDR1 MNHNY, CDR2 SVGAGI (reference sequence). The V end lost 2 bases, the J end lost 6 bases, and 13 bases lay between the germline ends. The CDR3 spans 14 residues. The CDR3 loop is CASSYPDLGAEAFF. In DNA, the CDR3 is TGTGCCAGCAGTTACCCGGATTTAGGGGCTGAAGCTTTCTTT.

The V call is TRBV19, the J call TRBJ1-1, with unresolved D. The V and J ends lost 5 bases and 9 bases respectively, with 22 bases between them. The CDR3 contains 15 residues. From germline, CDR1 is LNHDA and CDR2 SQIVND (reference sequence). In DNA form, the CDR3 reads TGTGCCAGTAGTCCCCGAAGGAACTGGCCGACGCAAGCTTTCTTT. It is translated as CASSPRRNWPTQAFF.

The chain carries TRBV4-2 and TRBJ2-2; 7 nucleotides align to TRBD1. From germline, CDR1 is LGHNA and CDR2 YNFKEQ. V lost 5 bases, J lost 4 bases, and 4 bases stayed unmatched. CDR3 size: 14 residues. The DNA of the CDR3 is TGTGCCAGCAGCGACAGGGTGCGCACCGGGGAGCTGTTTTTT. Amino acids: CASSDRVRTGELFF.

The chain is built from TRBV14 and TRBJ2-1; 9 positions match TRBD1. With V trimmed by 4 bases and J by 4 bases, 5 bases remained unmatched. This CDR3 contains 15 residues. In germline, CDR1 is SGHDN, CDR2 FVKESK. The CDR3 nucleotides read TGTGCCAGCAGCCCCAAAGGGACAGGGTACAATGAGCAGTTCTTC. Its protein is CASSPKGTGYNEQFF.

V is TRBV9 and J is TRBJ2-5; possibly TRBD2 for D (5 bases). This CDR3 is built from 15 residues. Per germline, CDR1 SGDLS and CDR2 YYNGEE. V dropped 3 bases and J dropped 1 base, with 13 bases sitting between them. As DNA, the CDR3 is TGTGCCAGCAGCGCAATCTCCGGACTCCAAGAGACCCAGTACTTC. It yields the protein CASSAISGLQETQYF.

The rearrangement links TRBV19 to TRBJ2-5, with TRBD1 matching 7 bases. J lost 5 bases, V lost 10 bases, and 10 bases had no gene match. CDR1 is LNHDA, CDR2 SQIVND, per germline (reference sequence). This CDR3 has 13 residues. CDR3 in DNA: TGTGCCACCTCCCCGACAGGGATTGAGACCCAGTACTTC. Translation: CATSPTGIETQYF. The full variable domain, rest sourced from reference TRBV19 and TRBJ2-5, is DGGITQSPKYLFRKEGQNVTLSCEQNLNHDAMYWYRQDPGQGLRLIYYSQIVNDFQKGDIAEGYSVSREKKESFPLTVTSAQKNPTAFYLCATSPTGIETQYFGPGTRLLVL.

The chain is built from TRBV28 and TRBJ1-4; tentative D call: TRBD1 (6 bases). The ends were cut back, 5 bases at V and 7 bases at J, with 17 bases in the middle. Germline V CDR1 and CDR2: MDHEN, SYDVKM. This CDR3 is 15 amino acids long. CDR3 bases: TGTGCCAGCAGTCACAGGGCGCCGGGGGGTGAAAAACTGTTTTTT. It translates to CASSHRAPGGEKLFF.

This clone was seen a single time. The chain couples TRBV18 to TRBJ1-4; D not certain. Germline CDR1 reads KGHSH; CDR2 reads LQKENI. CDR3 size: 13 residues. V was trimmed by 0 bases and J by 7 bases, leaving 6 bases between them. Here the CDR3 DNA reads TGTGCCAGCTCACCACCAGGTCGTGAAAAACTGTTTTTT. Amino acids: CASSPPGREKLFF.

This chain uses TRBV5-6 with TRBJ2-3; D gene ambiguous. Trimming removed 5 bases at V and 0 bases at J, with 13 bases between. The CDR3 is 15 residues long. The germline CDR1 and CDR2 sequences are SGHDT and YYEEEE. The DNA for the CDR3 is TGTGCCAGCAGTCTTGTCACGGCTAGCACAGATACGCAGTATTTT. This gives the protein CASSLVTASTDTQYF.

The chain uses TRBV27 and TRBJ1-6, with TRBD1 matching 8 bases. This CDR3 region has 14 residues. Trimming at V came to 6 bases and at J to 9 bases, leaving 7 bases not matched to a gene. In germline, CDR1 is MNHEY, CDR2 SMNVEV (reference sequence). Here the CDR3 reads CASRYRGSSSPLHF. CDR3 coding DNA: TGTGCCAGCAGGTACAGGGGGTCCTCTTCACCCCTCCACTTT.

This clone came up once. The chain uses TRBV6-1 and TRBJ2-3; D unresolved. Germline-derived CDR1 and CDR2 are MNHNS and SASEGT. This CDR3 region has 12 residues. V was cut by 8 bases and J by 7 bases, with 13 bases left in between. The CDR3, as DNA: TGTGCCAGCGGCACAGCCCTACATACGCAGTATTTT. This encodes CASGTALHTQYF.

The chain uses TRBV9 and TRBJ1-4; 8 positions match TRBD1. Germline V lookup: CDR1 SGDLS, CDR2 YYNGEE. The CDR3 sequence is 17 residues long. V shed 0 bases, J shed 5 bases, and the junction held 9 bases outside the gene matches. The CDR3 sequence is CASSVGDRGAGNEKLFF. The DNA of the CDR3 is TGTGCCAGCAGCGTAGGAGACAGGGGTGCCGGAAATGAAAAACTGTTTTTT.

The chain combines TRBV19 with TRBJ2-5; TRBD2 agrees at 12 bases. The germline gives CDR1 LNHDA, CDR2 SQIVND (reference sequence). This CDR3 has 15 residues. The V segment lost 5 bases and the J segment 3 bases; nucleotides outside the gene matches: 4. The DNA of the CDR3 is TGTGCCAGTAGTCCTCGGACTAGCGGGAAAGAGACCCAGTACTTC. Translating it yields CASSPRTSGKETQYF.

The V and J genes are TRBV7-9 and TRBJ1-4; D gene unclear. Germline assignment: CDR1 SEHNR and CDR2 FQNEAQ (reference sequence). The CDR3 consists of 16 residues. V shed 1 base and J shed 3 bases, with 12 bases lying between them. CDR3 in DNA: TGTGCCAGCAGCTTAGGGTCGGGAACCTCTAATGAAAAACTGTTTTTT. It translates to CASSLGSGTSNEKLFF.

The CDR3 loop is CASKNSNQPQHF. CDR3 coding DNA: TGTGCCAGCAAGAATAGCAATCAGCCCCAGCATTTT. The genes are TRBV27 and TRBJ1-5; D remains ambiguous. The CDR3 consists of 12 residues. Germline V lookup: CDR1 MNHEY, CDR2 SMNVEV (reference sequence). V dropped 7 bases and J dropped 0 bases, with 4 bases sitting between them.

The chain links TRBV7-9 to TRBJ1-1; D might be TRBD1 (6 bases). This CDR3 is built from 13 residues. Germline lookup yields CDR1 SEHNR and CDR2 FQNEAQ (reference sequence). Between the trimmed V and J ends, which lost 6 bases and 6 bases, there was a span of 14 bases. CDR3 protein: CASRPRGVSEAFF. The CDR3 DNA reads TGTGCCAGCAGGCCGAGGGGGGTCTCTGAAGCTTTCTTT.

This chain links TRBV11-3 with TRBJ1-3, with 8 positions matching TRBD1. In germline, CDR1 is SGHNT, CDR2 YENEEA. The J segment lost 3 bases and the V segment lost 2 bases, leaving 3 bases of the junction unmatched. CDR3 length: 15 residues. CDR3: CASSLLGQGGNTIYF. CDR3 sequence (DNA): TGTGCCAGCAGCTTATTAGGACAGGGTGGAAACACCATATATTTT. The whole variable domain, remainder taken from reference TRBV11-3 and TRBJ1-3, is EAGVVQSPRYKIIEKKQPVAFWCNPISGHNTLYWYLQNLGQGPELLIRYENEEAVDDSQLPKDRFSAERLKGVDSTLKIQPAELGDSAVYLCASSLLGQGGNTIYFGEGSWLTVV.

CDR3 nucleotide sequence: TGTGCCAGCGGGTTGGCGATTAATGAAAAACTGTTTTTT. It yields the protein CASGLAINEKLFF. The V and J genes are TRBV5-6 and TRBJ1-4, with unresolved D. V was cut by 7 bases and J by 4 bases, with 11 bases left in between. The germline CDR1 and CDR2 sequences are SGHDT and YYEEEE. This CDR3 spans 13 amino acids.

The chain links TRBV19 to TRBJ2-1, with D uncertain. V lost 5 bases, J lost 0 bases, and 5 bases lay in between. Per the germline V gene, CDR1 is LNHDA and CDR2 is SQIVND (reference sequence). The CDR3 loop spans 13 amino acids. The CDR3 is CASSSRSYNEQFF. In nucleotides, the CDR3 is TGTGCCAGTAGTTCCCGCTCCTACAATGAGCAGTTCTTC.